A selection of T cell receptor beta chains follows, all from one sample in a study of OX40 agonist ivuxolimab in advanced cancers. Sequencing was performed with immunoSEQ multiplex PCR; in TCRdb, only in-frame clones are kept and a portion is missing. The table shows approximately 50,000 clones, with around 80% occurring only once. The sequences come from CD4+ or CD8+ T cells sorted from blood, collected in a trial of the OX40 agonist ivuxolimab. These receptors were collected from an adult with an advanced solid tumor such as melanoma, head and neck, liver or kidney cancer. Each CDR3 is given with its conserved first and last residue. Fields, in order: V gene, D gene, clone size, J gene, CDR3 protein, CDR3 DNA. D genes are given only for firm matches. The size field is filled for only some rows; it gives once, few, many or a size class.

>TRBV4-1|-|-|TRBJ2-5
CASSPSFQETQYF
TGCGCCAGCAGCCCGAGCTTCCAAGAGACCCAGTACTTC
>TRBV19|-|few|TRBJ2-3
CASSPGRLTDTQYF
TGTGCCAGTAGTCCGGGACGGCTCACAGATACGCAGTATTTT
>TRBV5-1|-|-|TRBJ2-6
CASSFWGQGGANVLTF
TGCGCCAGCAGCTTCTGGGGGCAGGGTGGGGCCAACGTCCTGACTTTC
>TRBV5-1|-|-|TRBJ1-6
CASSLASGLNSPLHF
TGCGCCAGCAGCTTGGCGTCAGGGCTTAATTCACCCCTCCACTTT
>TRBV28|TRBD1|-|TRBJ2-7
CASSPSPGGYEQYF
TGTGCCAGCAGTCCTTCGCCAGGGGGATACGAGCAGTACTTC
>TRBV5-8|TRBD1|-|TRBJ1-2
CASSSFITGDGYTF
TGTGCCAGCAGCTCCTTTATTACAGGGGACGGCTACACCTTC
>TRBV4-3|-|few|TRBJ2-7
CASSQAQGFYEQYF
TGCGCCAGCAGCCAAGCCCAGGGATTCTACGAGCAGTACTTC
>TRBV9|-|few|TRBJ1-4
CASSVQGTLNEKLFF
TGTGCCAGCAGCGTTCAGGGTACCCTTAATGAAAAACTGTTTTTT
>TRBV29-1|-|-|TRBJ1-1
CSVRKALNTEAFF
TGCAGCGTGCGAAAGGCGCTGAACACTGAAGCTTTCTTT
>TRBV28|TRBD2|-|TRBJ2-1
CASSTAGVGYNEQFF
TGTGCCAGCAGTACAGCGGGAGTGGGCTACAATGAGCAGTTCTTC
>TRBV7-2|TRBD2|-|TRBJ2-7
CASSLYGGTAYEQYF
TGTGCCAGCAGCTTATACGGGGGGACCGCCTACGAGCAGTACTTC
>TRBV18|TRBD1|-|TRBJ2-5
CASSPRGHQETQYF
TGTGCCAGCTCACCAAGGGGGCACCAAGAGACCCAGTACTTC
>TRBV27|TRBD1|-|TRBJ2-3
CASTADRSRTDTQYF
TGTGCCAGCACCGCGGACAGGTCCCGCACAGATACGCAGTATTTT
>TRBV5-4|-|-|TRBJ2-1
CASSQTGTPYNEQFF
TGTGCCAGCAGCCAAACCGGGACACCCTACAATGAGCAGTTCTTC
>TRBV5-8|-|once|TRBJ1-5
CASSSGQGPVGPQHF
TGTGCCAGCAGCTCCGGCCAGGGCCCGGTTGGGCCCCAGCATTTT
>TRBV15|TRBD1|-|TRBJ2-7
CATSSPGQGVEQYF
TGTGCCACCAGCAGCCCGGGACAGGGTGTCGAGCAGTACTTC
>TRBV7-2|-|-|TRBJ1-2
CASSLSSQGGGYTF
TGTGCCAGCAGCTTAAGCTCCCAGGGTGGTGGCTACACCTTC
>TRBV11-2|-|once|TRBJ2-7
CASSHVTRSYEQYF
TGTGCCAGCAGCCACGTAACAAGGTCCTACGAGCAGTACTTC
>TRBV7-8|TRBD1|-|TRBJ1-4
CASSLMEPGQREKLFF
TGTGCCAGCAGCTTAATGGAACCGGGACAGAGAGAAAAACTGTTTTTT
>TRBV19|-|once|TRBJ1-6
CASSLGQYSPLHF
TGTGCCAGTAGTCTTGGACAGTATTCACCCCTCCACTTT